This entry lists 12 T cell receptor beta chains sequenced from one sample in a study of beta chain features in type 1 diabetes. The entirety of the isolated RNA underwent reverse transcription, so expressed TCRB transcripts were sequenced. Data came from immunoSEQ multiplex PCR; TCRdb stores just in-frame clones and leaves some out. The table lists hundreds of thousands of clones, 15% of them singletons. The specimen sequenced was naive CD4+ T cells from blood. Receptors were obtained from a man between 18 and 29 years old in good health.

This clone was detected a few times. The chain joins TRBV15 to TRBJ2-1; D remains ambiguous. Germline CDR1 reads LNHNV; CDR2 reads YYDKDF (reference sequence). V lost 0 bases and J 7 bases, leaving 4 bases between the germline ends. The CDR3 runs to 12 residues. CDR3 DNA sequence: TGTGCCACCAGCAGAGATGGTAATGAGCAGTTCTTC. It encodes CATSRDGNEQFF.

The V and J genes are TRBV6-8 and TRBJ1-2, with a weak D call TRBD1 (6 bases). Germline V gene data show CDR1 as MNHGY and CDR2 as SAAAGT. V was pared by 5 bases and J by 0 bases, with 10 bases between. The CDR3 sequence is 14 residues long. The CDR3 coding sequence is TGTGCCAGCAGTCGACAGGTCGCTAACTATGGCTACACCTTC. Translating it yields CASSRQVANYGYTF.

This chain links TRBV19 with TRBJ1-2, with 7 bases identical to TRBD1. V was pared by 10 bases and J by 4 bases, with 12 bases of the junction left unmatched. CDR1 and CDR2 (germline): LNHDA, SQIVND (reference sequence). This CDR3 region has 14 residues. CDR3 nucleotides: TGTGCCACCCCGGACAGGACGTACGGCTATGGCTACACCTTC. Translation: CATPDRTYGYGYTF.

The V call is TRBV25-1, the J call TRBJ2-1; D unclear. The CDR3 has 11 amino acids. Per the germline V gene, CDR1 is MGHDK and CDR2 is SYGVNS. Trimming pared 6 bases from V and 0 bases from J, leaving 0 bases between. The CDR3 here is CASSSYNEQFF. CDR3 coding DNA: TGTGCCAGCAGCTCCTACAATGAGCAGTTCTTC.

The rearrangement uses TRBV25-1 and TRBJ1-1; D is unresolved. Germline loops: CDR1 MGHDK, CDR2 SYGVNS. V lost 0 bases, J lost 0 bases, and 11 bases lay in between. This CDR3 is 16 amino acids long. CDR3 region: CASSEYRGSLNTEAFF. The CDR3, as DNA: TGTGCCAGCAGTGAATATCGTGGCAGTCTGAACACTGAAGCTTTCTTT.

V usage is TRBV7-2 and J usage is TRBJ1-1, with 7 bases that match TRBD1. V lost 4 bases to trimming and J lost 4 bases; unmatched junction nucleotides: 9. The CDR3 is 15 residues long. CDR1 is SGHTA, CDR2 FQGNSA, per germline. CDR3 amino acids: CASSSEQGFGTEAFF. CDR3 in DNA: TGTGCCAGCAGCTCAGAACAGGGGTTCGGCACTGAAGCTTTCTTT.

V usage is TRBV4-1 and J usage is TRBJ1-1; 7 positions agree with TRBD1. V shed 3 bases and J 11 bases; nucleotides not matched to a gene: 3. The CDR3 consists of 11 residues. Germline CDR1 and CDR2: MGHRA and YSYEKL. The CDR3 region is CASSQDRRAFF. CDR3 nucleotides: TGCGCCAGCAGCCAGGACAGGCGGGCTTTCTTT.

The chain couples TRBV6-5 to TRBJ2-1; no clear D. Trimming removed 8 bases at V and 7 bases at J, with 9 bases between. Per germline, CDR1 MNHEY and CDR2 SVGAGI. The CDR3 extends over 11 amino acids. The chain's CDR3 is CASYQGNEQFF. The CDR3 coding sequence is TGTGCCAGCTACCAAGGGAATGAGCAGTTCTTC.

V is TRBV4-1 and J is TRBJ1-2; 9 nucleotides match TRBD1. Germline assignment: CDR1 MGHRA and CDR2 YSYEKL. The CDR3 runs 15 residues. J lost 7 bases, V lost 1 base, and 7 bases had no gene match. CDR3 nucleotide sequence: TGCGCCAGCAGCCAAGGCGCGGGACAGGGAAGTGGCTACACCTTC. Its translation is CASSQGAGQGSGYTF.

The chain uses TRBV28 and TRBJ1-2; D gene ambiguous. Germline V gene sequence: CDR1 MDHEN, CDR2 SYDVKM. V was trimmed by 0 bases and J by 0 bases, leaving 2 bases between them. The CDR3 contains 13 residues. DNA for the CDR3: TGTGCCAGCAGTTTATGGCCTAACTATGGCTACACCTTC. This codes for CASSLWPNYGYTF.

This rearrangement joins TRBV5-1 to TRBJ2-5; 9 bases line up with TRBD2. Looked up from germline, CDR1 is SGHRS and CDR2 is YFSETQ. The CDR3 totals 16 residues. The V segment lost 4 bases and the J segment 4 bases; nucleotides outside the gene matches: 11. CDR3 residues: CASSTDSGSGLETQYF. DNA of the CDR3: TGCGCCAGCAGCACTGATAGCGGGAGCGGGCTAGAGACCCAGTACTTC. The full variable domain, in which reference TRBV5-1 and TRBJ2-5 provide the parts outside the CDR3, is KAGVTQTPRYLIKTRGQQVTLSCSPISGHRSVSWYQQTPGQGLQFLFEYFSETQRNKGNFPGRFSGRQFSNSRSEMNVSTLELGDSALYLCASSTDSGSGLETQYFGPGTRLLVL.

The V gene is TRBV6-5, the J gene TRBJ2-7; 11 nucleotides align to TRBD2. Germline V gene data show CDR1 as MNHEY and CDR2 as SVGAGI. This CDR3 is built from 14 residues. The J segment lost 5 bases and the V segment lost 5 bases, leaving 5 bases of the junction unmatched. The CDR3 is CASSRLAGTNEQYF. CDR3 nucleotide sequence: TGTGCCAGCAGTCGACTAGCGGGGACGAACGAGCAGTACTTC.